These T cell receptor beta chains were read from a single sample in a study of blood T cell repertoires in COVID-19. Profiled with immunoSEQ multiplex PCR; TCRdb holds only in-frame clones, not every one. The table lists some 100,000 clones, 81% of them singletons. Sequences were obtained from peripheral blood. These receptors all stem from an elderly man with active or convalescent COVID-19. The CDR3 runs from the conserved cysteine through the conserved F or W. A D gene is named only where the DNA matches it firmly. Part of the rows lack a size; the others show once, few, many or a class for expanded clones.

J gene | D gene | V gene | clone size | CDR3 protein | CDR3 DNA
TRBJ1-2 | NA | TRBV11-2 | NA | CASSLAPGYGYTF | TGTGCCAGCAGCTTAGCCCCCGGTTATGGCTACACCTTC
TRBJ2-2 | NA | TRBV5-1 | NA | CASSPGAGTRAGELFF | TGCGCCAGCAGCCCTGGGGCGGGGACGCGTGCCGGGGAGCTGTTTTTT
TRBJ1-1 | NA | TRBV5-1 | NA | CASSLAAARARGAEAFF | TGCGCCAGCAGCTTGGCCGCGGCTAGGGCCAGGGGTGCTGAAGCTTTCTTT
TRBJ2-6 | TRBD1 | TRBV10-3 | once | CAISESRGPGSGANVLTF | TGTGCCATCAGTGAGTCGAGGGGGCCAGGCTCTGGGGCCAACGTCCTGACTTTC
TRBJ1-2 | NA | TRBV30 | NA | CAWSQSRGFVRGYTF | TGTGCCTGGAGTCAAAGTCGGGGGTTCGTGCGCGGCTACACCTTC
TRBJ1-1 | NA | TRBV12-3/TRBV12-4 | NA | CASSFEGGTEAFF | TGTGCCAGCAGTTTTGAGGGGGGGACTGAAGCTTTCTTT
TRBJ2-3 | NA | TRBV6-5 | NA | CASSAGGITDTQYF | TGTGCCAGCTCGGCAGGGGGGATCACAGATACGCAGTATTTT
TRBJ2-2 | NA | TRBV19 | NA | CASSTLGAFNTGELFF | TGTGCCAGTAGTACTTTGGGGGCCTTTAACACCGGGGAGCTGTTTTTT
TRBJ2-3 | NA | TRBV4-1 | NA | CASSQGSRGGDTRTDTQYF | TGCGCCAGCAGCCAAGGTAGTAGGGGAGGAGACACTCGCACAGATACGCAGTATTTT
TRBJ1-3 | NA | TRBV11-3 | NA | CASSLQAGNTIYF | TGTGCCAGCAGCCTCCAGGCTGGAAACACCATATATTTT
TRBJ1-5 | NA | TRBV30 | NA | CAWSGQRNQPQHF | TGTGCCTGGAGCGGACAGCGTAATCAGCCCCAGCATTTT
TRBJ2-7 | TRBD2 | TRBV6-5 | NA | CASRMGLAGPYEQYF | TGTGCCAGCAGGATGGGACTAGCGGGCCCCTACGAGCAGTACTTC
TRBJ1-2 | TRBD1 | TRBV6-5 | NA | CATPGTGRDSYTF | TGTGCCACCCCTGGGACAGGGAGGGATAGCTACACCTTC
TRBJ2-1 | TRBD2 | TRBV19 | NA | CASTGLAGREQFF | TGTGCCAGTACAGGACTAGCGGGACGGGAGCAGTTCTTC
TRBJ1-6 | TRBD1 | TRBV7-9 | NA | CASSYPQGYNSPLHF | TGTGCCAGCAGTTACCCACAGGGGTATAATTCACCCCTCCACTTT